This T cell receptor (beta chain) was recorded in a study of OX40 agonist ivuxolimab in advanced cancers. Whole-study findings and limits: Blood T cells, both CD4+ and CD8+, expanded clonally by week 6 at 0.1 to 3.0 mg/kg. In the 0.1-3.0 mg/kg groups, partial responders showed among the lowest expansion. CD4+ T cells averaged fewer expanded clones than CD8+ T cells. No antigen was identified for the clonally expanded peripheral T cells.

From germline, CDR1 is MNHEY and CDR2 SVGAGI. CDR3 length: 15 residues. V lost 2 bases and J 5 bases, leaving 14 bases between the germline ends. In the case of this clone: Its antigen is unidentified.

Sequencing used immunoSEQ multiplex PCR; TCRdb keeps in-frame clones, though not all of them. The sample consists of about 28,000 clones, about 80% of them appearing once. V and J are TRBV6-5 and TRBJ2-3; unclear D gene. Specimen: CD4+ or CD8+ T cells sorted from blood, collected in a trial of the OX40 agonist ivuxolimab. This clonotype originated in an adult with an advanced solid tumor such as melanoma, head and neck, liver or kidney cancer. This CDR3 reads CASSYASTAKDTQYF. CDR3 nucleotides: TGTGCCAGCAGTTACGCCTCCACGGCTAAAGATACGCAGTATTTT.